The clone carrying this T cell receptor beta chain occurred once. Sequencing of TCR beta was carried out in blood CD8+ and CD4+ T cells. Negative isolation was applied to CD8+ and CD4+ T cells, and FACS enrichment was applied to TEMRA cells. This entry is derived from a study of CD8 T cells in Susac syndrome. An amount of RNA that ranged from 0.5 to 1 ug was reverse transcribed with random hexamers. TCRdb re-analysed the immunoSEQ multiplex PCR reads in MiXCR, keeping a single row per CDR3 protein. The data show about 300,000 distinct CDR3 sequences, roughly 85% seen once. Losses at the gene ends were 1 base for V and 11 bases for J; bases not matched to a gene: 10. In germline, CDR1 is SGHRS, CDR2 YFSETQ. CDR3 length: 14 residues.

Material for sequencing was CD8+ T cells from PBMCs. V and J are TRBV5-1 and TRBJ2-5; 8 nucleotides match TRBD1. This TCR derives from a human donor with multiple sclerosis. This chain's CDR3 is CASSLTGGSGEQYF. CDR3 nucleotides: TGCGCCAGCAGCTTGACAGGGGGATCCGGTGAGCAGTACTTC.